Shown below are 17 T cell receptor beta chains from a single sample sequenced in a study of cytomegalovirus exposure and HLA in healthy donors. Amplification used 60 Vbeta primers and 13 Jbeta primers. Generated by immunoSEQ multiplex PCR, the TCRdb table keeps only in-frame clones and is missing some. The sample shows about 140,000 clones, approximately 80% of them seen only once. The sample was PBMCs. The receptors shown here come from a man between 18 and 29 years old in good health and CMV-seronegative.

The chain has TRBV19 and TRBJ1-4, with 9 bases identical to TRBD1. J was trimmed by 2 bases and V by 4 bases; bases with no gene match: 11. Germline loops: CDR1 LNHDA, CDR2 SQIVND (reference sequence). The CDR3 runs to 18 residues. CDR3 bases: TGTGCCAGTAGTAGCCGGGACAGGGTCTTTATGACTAATGAAAAACTGTTTTTT. Translating gives CASSSRDRVFMTNEKLFF.

This chain links TRBV5-6 with TRBJ2-5, with 9 bases lining up with TRBD2. Trimming cost V 1 base and J 4 bases; bases outside gene matches: 11. This CDR3 contains 17 residues. CDR1 is SGHDT and CDR2 is YYEEEE in the germline V gene. Here the CDR3 reads CASSLTGSGRVAETQYF. The CDR3 DNA reads TGTGCCAGCAGCTTGACAGGTAGCGGGAGAGTTGCAGAGACCCAGTACTTC.

The V call is TRBV27, the J call TRBJ1-5, with D uncertain. Trimming pared 6 bases from V and 2 bases from J, leaving 11 bases between. Germline CDR1 reads MNHEY; CDR2 reads SMNVEV (reference sequence). The CDR3 is 14 residues long. The CDR3 reads CASRGVGGNQPQHF. The CDR3 DNA follows: TGTGCCAGCAGGGGAGTAGGCGGCAATCAGCCCCAGCATTTT.

The gene calls are TRBV6-1 and TRBJ1-6; 7 bases match TRBD1. V lost 7 bases, J lost 8 bases, and 8 bases stayed unmatched. The CDR3 extends over 14 amino acids. CDR1 is MNHNS and CDR2 is SASEGT in the germline V gene. CDR3 nucleotides: TGTGCCAGCAATCCAGGGGGACGGTATTCACCCCTCCACTTT. Amino acid sequence: CASNPGGRYSPLHF.

The chain couples TRBV4-2 to TRBJ2-7, with 9 positions matching TRBD2. This CDR3 has 15 amino acids. With 1 base clipped from V and 3 bases from J, the junction kept 4 bases outside the gene matches. The germline gives CDR1 LGHNA, CDR2 YNFKEQ. The CDR3 region has the DNA TGTGCCAGCAGCCAAGGGCCTAGCGGGAACTACGAGCAGTACTTC. Translation gives CASSQGPSGNYEQYF.

This chain uses TRBV5-3 with TRBJ1-4, with D maybe TRBD1 (5 bases). TRBV5-3 is designated an ORF whose function remains uncertain. This CDR3 spans 15 amino acids. Between the trimmed V and J ends, which lost 3 bases and 4 bases, there was a span of 13 bases. In nucleotides, the CDR3 is TGTGCCAGAAGCTCCACAGGCGCCCGTAATGAAAAACTGTTTTTT. Residues: CARSSTGARNEKLFF.

This clone was found once. The V call is TRBV10-3, the J call TRBJ2-1, with D unclear. V was clipped by 0 bases and J by 3 bases, with 6 bases between them. Germline-derived CDR1 and CDR2 are ENHRY and SYGVKD. This CDR3 is built from 14 residues. CDR3 nucleotides: TGTGCCATCAGTGAGTCGAACTACTACAATGAGCAGTTCTTC. Translating it yields CAISESNYYNEQFF.

V usage is TRBV2 and J usage is TRBJ1-2, with D possibly being TRBD1 (5 bases). This CDR3 spans 13 amino acids. Germline V lookup: CDR1 SNHLY, CDR2 FYNNEI. V was shortened by 4 bases and J by 4 bases, with 10 bases between the two germline ends. The CDR3 coding sequence is TGTGCCAGCAGTGGCGACAGACCCTATGGCTACACCTTC. Its protein is CASSGDRPYGYTF.

The J gene is TRBJ1-1, the V gene TRBV19; 7 nucleotides match TRBD1. The CDR3 has 14 residues. Trimming at V came to 6 bases and at J to 2 bases, leaving 6 bases not matched to a gene. The germline gives CDR1 LNHDA, CDR2 SQIVND (reference sequence). The CDR3 is CASRGQVGNTEAFF. The DNA for the CDR3 is TGTGCCAGTAGAGGACAGGTAGGAAACACTGAAGCTTTCTTT.

This chain joins TRBV5-4 and TRBJ2-3; 14 bases line up with TRBD2. Germline trimming cut 4 bases from V and 7 bases from J; bases unmatched to any gene: 8. Germline loops: CDR1 SGHNT, CDR2 YYREEE (reference sequence). CDR3 length equals 16 residues. CDR3 sequence: CASSAGTSGREYTQYF. As DNA, the CDR3 is TGTGCCAGCAGCGCCGGGACTAGCGGGAGAGAATATACGCAGTATTTT. Together with reference TRBV5-4 and TRBJ2-3, the CDR3 gives the full variable domain: ETGVTQSPTHLIKTRGQQVTLRCSSQSGHNTVSWYQQALGQGPQFIFQYYREEENGRGNFPPRFSGLQFPNYSSELNVNALELDDSALYLCASSAGTSGREYTQYFGPGTRLTVL.

The chain joins TRBV11-2 to TRBJ2-1; D is perhaps TRBD2 (6 bases). This CDR3 is built from 15 residues. The germline V and J ends were trimmed by 3 bases and 7 bases, with 16 bases remaining between them. Germline lookup yields CDR1 SGHAT and CDR2 FQNNGV. The CDR3 sequence: CASSFGARRGNEQFF. The DNA for the CDR3 is TGTGCCAGCAGCTTCGGGGCACGGAGGGGAAATGAGCAGTTCTTC.

V usage is TRBV5-4 and J usage is TRBJ1-2, with TRBD1 identical over 8 bases. V gave up 4 bases and J gave up 4 bases; unmatched junction bases: 6. Per the germline V gene, CDR1 is SGHNT and CDR2 is YYREEE (reference sequence). The CDR3 contains 14 residues. DNA of the CDR3: TGTGCCAGCAGCCCTACCGACAGGGGCTATGGCTACACCTTC. It codes for CASSPTDRGYGYTF.

This clone was counted once. Relative to the germline gene, one junction end is altered; a read error may explain this. The CDR3: CASSPLAGNTRELFF. The CDR3 DNA reads as TGCGCCAGCAGCCCACTAGCGGGGAACACCAGGGAGCTGTTTTTT. The chain is built from TRBV4-1 and TRBJ2-2; 10 positions agree with TRBD2. The length of the CDR3 is 15 residues. CDR1 and CDR2 (germline): MGHRA, YSYEKL.

The chain carries TRBV4-2 and TRBJ2-3; TRBD2 is a possible D gene (6 bases). Trimming stripped 3 bases from V and 0 bases from J, with 10 bases between. This CDR3 is 15 amino acids long. Germline assignment: CDR1 LGHNA and CDR2 YNFKEQ. CDR3 protein: CASSQGGFSTDTQYF. The DNA of the CDR3 is TGTGCCAGCAGCCAGGGGGGATTCAGCACAGATACGCAGTATTTT.

The V and J genes are TRBV15 and TRBJ1-2, with 7 bases aligning to TRBD1. The CDR3 length is 15 residues. Germline CDR1 is LNHNV and CDR2 is YYDKDF (reference sequence). Germline trimming cut 0 bases from V and 6 bases from J; bases unmatched to any gene: 7. The CDR3 coding sequence is TGTGCCACCAGCAGAGATCTTGGGACAGCGCATGGCTACACCTTC. Amino acid sequence: CATSRDLGTAHGYTF.

The genes are TRBV6-1 and TRBJ2-1, with 8 bases lining up with TRBD1. CDR3 length: 13 amino acids. The V gene's germline CDR1 is MNHNS and CDR2 SASEGT. J was trimmed by 12 bases and V by 5 bases; bases with no gene match: 9. CDR3 region: CASSRTGGGWQFF. The CDR3 DNA sequence: TGTGCCAGCAGTCGCACAGGGGGAGGTTGGCAGTTCTTC.

V is TRBV6-5 and J is TRBJ1-1; tentative D call: TRBD1 (6 bases). The germline V and J ends were trimmed by 0 bases and 2 bases, with 10 bases remaining between them. Germline lookup yields CDR1 MNHEY and CDR2 SVGAGI. CDR3 length equals 15 residues. As DNA, the CDR3 is TGTGCCAGCAGTTACTCGAAACAGGGTAACACTGAAGCTTTCTTT. It yields the protein CASSYSKQGNTEAFF.